This T cell receptor (beta chain) appears in the sequencing data of a study of OX40 agonist ivuxolimab in advanced cancers. Data came from immunoSEQ multiplex PCR; TCRdb stores just in-frame clones and leaves some out. The sample holds 100,000 to 150,000 clones; 80% to 95% are singletons and the top ten take 0.65% to 0.9%. The CDR3 runs to 14 residues. V lost 6 bases to trimming and J lost 0 bases, with 8 bases between them. CDR1 is MNHNS and CDR2 is SASEGT in the germline V gene. The material was CD4+ or CD8+ T cells sorted from blood, obtained in a trial of the OX40 agonist ivuxolimab. This chain joins TRBV6-1 and TRBJ1-4; D is unclear. This receptor was obtained from an adult with an advanced solid tumor such as melanoma, head and neck, liver or kidney cancer. The CDR3: CASRKGATNEKLFF. Written as DNA, the CDR3 is TGTGCCAGCAGAAAAGGTGCAACTAATGAAAAACTGTTTTTT.